This TCR beta chain comes out of a study of beta chain features in type 1 diabetes (dated 2018 in TCRdb). For the study in its entirety: Patients and healthy donors did not differ in mean age, gender distribution, total cell number or subset yield. A total of some 100,000,000 sorted cells were examined across all samples, and a strong correlation was observed between cell number per subset and RNA yield. Whereas all 28 donors provided naive and central memory subsets, regulatory and stem cell-like memory subsets were isolated from just 8 patients and about 8 healthy donors. The study compared TCRB repertoires of sorted circulating CD4+ T cell subsets between recently diagnosed type 1 diabetes patients and matched healthy donors.

From each donor, a single peripheral blood sample of about 116 mL on average was drawn into heparinised tubes. Using a panel that included CD45RO, CCR7, CD25, CD127, CD95 and CD27, naive, central memory, regulatory and stem cell-like memory CD4+ T cells were sorted on a BD FACSAria II. Every sorted population had a purity above 95%. Right away, PBMCs were isolated by Lymphoprep density gradient centrifugation and were stained directly, with no culture step. So that batch effects would be minimized, each experiment stained and sorted samples in pairs, pairing one healthy donor with one patient. V is cut back by 4 bases and J by 1 base, with 3 bases in the junction unmatched. CDR1 is given as SQVTM and CDR2 as ANQGSEA, both from the germline V gene. The CDR3 runs 15 residues from the cysteine to the phenylalanine. Only the CDR3 DNA is retained, 45 bases long and in frame from the first base. General conclusions and limits of the study: Because the HLA sub-analyses included only small numbers of individuals, any influence of HLA type on TCRB rearrangement was left unresolved. Type 1 diabetes patients showed a moderate but significant shortening of TCRB CDR3 length in all four CD4+ subsets. PCR may preferentially amplify shorter templates, but because patient and control samples were amplified and corrected together, any resulting skew would affect both groups equally. Naive, central memory and regulatory TCRB repertoires appeared more similar among patients than among healthy donors. Because cDNA was sequenced instead of genomic DNA, activated cells with high expression could be over-represented, although the groups did not differ in activation or CD3 levels. At VDJ recombination sites, patients with type 1 diabetes made fewer insertions and deleted more nucleotides, a pattern implying thymic rearrangement abnormalities.

This clone has more than one count but fewer than ten. Its recognized antigen is unknown. No base qualities exist here, and no much larger clone lies one base off it. Other DNA sequences of this sample code for an identical CDR3. The entire amount of isolated RNA was reverse transcribed using the High Capacity cDNA Reverse Transcription Kit, so the sequenced TCRB transcripts were expressed ones. Deep immunoSEQ sequencing was performed on naive, central memory and regulatory T cell samples, with an average of approximately 4 million total reads per sample. Sorted cells were lysed in RLT buffer, and RNA was extracted using DNase-treated RNeasy Micro or Mini kits according to cell number. Each cell subset was processed separately to prevent cross-contamination, with patient and healthy donor samples processed together. The immunoSEQ multiplex PCR was used to amplify TCRB sequences from cDNA, yielding 87-bp fragments that span the CDR3 region. Sequencing of the amplicons was performed on the Illumina HiSeq platform. The study's processing was this. PCR bias was computationally corrected using synthetic template baselines, reads within Hamming distance 2 were collapsed, and singletons that could not be merged were discarded. Reads were aligned against IMGT so that V, D and J genes, CDR3 length and insertions or deletions at six rearrangement sites could be assigned. Within each subset, clonotype counts were normalized to the number of sorted cells before true diversity and Gini coefficients were calculated with the tcR R package. The overlap coefficient, calculated on TCRB nucleotide sequences, was used to measure repertoire sharing. Out-of-frame TCRB sequences from naive cells were analyzed as a proxy for the pre-selection repertoire. Held by TCRdb, this immuneACCESS table contains in-frame sequences only and omits some clones. Under half of the omission traces to an unresolved V gene where checked; the cause of the rest is unknown. V and J calls and clone size are those listed in that table; D and trimming were worked out from the DNA. In all, the sample holds about half a million clones, and roughly an eighth of those were seen once. The ten largest account for about 0.045% of the sample.

This clonotype was obtained from a woman aged 18-29 years in good health. The rearrangement combines TRBV29-1 with TRBJ2-1; TRBD2 fits 11 bases in the junction. Sequencing used naive CD4+ T cells from blood. Taken with the paper, the label for cell subset or site translates to: true naive CD4+ T cells. The DNA reads as follows: TGCAGCGTTGGCGGGACTAGCGGTTCCTACAATGAGCAGTTCTTC. The resulting protein is CSVGGTSGSYNEQFF.